This T cell receptor (beta chain) was recovered during a study of blood T cell repertoires in COVID-19. On the study more broadly: Samples taken during acute and convalescent COVID-19 were collected in the United States, Italy and Spain. The cDNA or gDNA used as material had been derived from T cells, B-cell-depleted T cells, or PBMCs.

The protocol was immunoSEQ multiplex PCR, while the TCRdb copy is restricted to in-frame clones and leaves out a portion. The profile shows about 200,000 clones, 70% to 90% of them singletons. Germline loops: CDR1 MNHEY, CDR2 SMNVEV (reference sequence). The CDR3 consists of 16 residues. The trim removed 6 bases at V and 6 bases at J, leaving 13 bases unmatched. This TCR was sampled from a man aged 35 to 55 with active or convalescent COVID-19. The sequenced sample consisted of peripheral blood. This rearrangement joins TRBV27 to TRBJ2-7; TRBD1 matches 11 bases. The CDR3 reads CASRPGRTGGLIEQYF. The CDR3 DNA reads TGTGCCAGCAGACCTGGACGGACAGGGGGCTTAATCGAGCAGTACTTC.